This T cell receptor (beta chain) came from a study of T cell changes during pregnancy in multiple sclerosis. The CDR3 covers 15 residues. V shed 1 base and J shed 3 bases, with 11 bases lying between them. Germline CDR1 MGHDK, CDR2 SYGVNS. Using immunoSEQ multiplex PCR, the repertoire was profiled, and TCRdb retains in-frame clones only, with some absent. In the table there are 33,000 or so clones, 89% of which are singletons. The input for sequencing was CD8+ T cells from peripheral blood mononuclear cells, taken in the third trimester of pregnancy. This receptor was obtained from a female donor with multiple sclerosis, enrolled in a pregnancy study. V and J are TRBV25-1 and TRBJ2-3, with D possibly being TRBD2 (5 bases). CDR3 region: CASSEWGGLTDTQYF. In DNA, the CDR3 is TGTGCCAGCAGTGAATGGGGTGGACTGACAGATACGCAGTATTTT.